This entry lists 20 T cell receptor beta chains sequenced from one sample in a study of human T cells and chemical hapten exposure. TCRdb independently ran MiXCR on the RACE reads; one entry per CDR3 protein. The sample carries more than 75,000 distinct CDR3 sequences, around 10% recorded once. Time point given: pre-sensitization, week 0. Treatment given: therapeutic diphenylcyclopropenone sensitization with weekly scalp DPC. The sequences come from whole blood, collected in connection with sensitization to the hapten diphenylcyclopropenone (DPC). The receptor set was obtained from a woman aged 40-49 years with alopecia areata. Some clones in this sample may be carry-over from other donors' samples.

The table lists this clonotype with a few counts. V gene TRBV7-2 combines with J gene TRBJ1-5; TRBD1 aligns across 8 bases. CDR3 size: 14 residues. Losses at the gene ends were 5 bases for V and 4 bases for J; bases not matched to a gene: 4. CDR1 and CDR2 (germline): SGHTA, FQGNSA. CDR3 sequence reads: CASSLRQGNQPQHF. Here the CDR3 DNA reads TGTGCCAGCAGCCTACGACAGGGGAATCAGCCCCAGCATTTT.

This clonotype was seen at least ten times. The CDR3 is CASSRGMGQGRTYGYTF. CDR3 DNA sequence: TGTGCCAGCAGCCGCGGCATGGGACAGGGAAGAACCTATGGCTACACCTTC. The chain couples TRBV3-1 to TRBJ1-2, with 9 bases lining up with TRBD1. This CDR3 comprises 17 residues. The V gene end was trimmed by 4 bases and the J gene end by 4 bases; junction bases not matched to a gene: 13. Germline V gene sequence: CDR1 LGHDT, CDR2 YNNKEL (reference sequence).

This clonotype was counted ten times or more. The chain couples TRBV7-2 to TRBJ2-3; the match to TRBD2 covers 10 bases. CDR3 length equals 16 residues. Germline V gives CDR1 SGHTA, CDR2 FQGNSA. The trim removed 3 bases at V and 1 base at J, leaving 4 bases unmatched. CDR3 nucleotide sequence: TGTGCCAGCAGCTTTCCCGGGACTAGCGGCACAGATACGCAGTATTTT. Its protein is CASSFPGTSGTDTQYF.

A few counts support this clonotype. The V gene is TRBV4-3, the J gene TRBJ2-7; D unclear. V lost 3 bases, J lost 1 base, and 13 bases lay in between. Germline lookup yields CDR1 LGHNA and CDR2 YSLEER. The CDR3 runs 15 residues. The CDR3 sequence: CASSQPPTASYEQYF. CDR3 nucleotide sequence: TGCGCCAGCAGCCAGCCACCAACTGCGTCCTACGAGCAGTACTTC.

Many counts were recorded for this clonotype. The chain links TRBV6-5 to TRBJ1-2; TRBD1 is a possible D gene (5 bases). Germline CDR1 MNHEY, CDR2 SVGAGI. The CDR3 has 13 amino acids. V was shortened by 6 bases and J by 2 bases, with 10 bases between the two germline ends. CDR3 protein: CASSREGNYGYTF. The DNA of the CDR3 is TGTGCCAGCAGCCGGGAGGGGAACTATGGCTACACCTTC.

This clonotype showed up just once. The chain is built from TRBV12-3 or TRBV12-4 and TRBJ2-2; the D gene is possibly TRBD2 (6 bases). Trimming left V 7 bases short and J 3 bases short, with 15 bases between. The CDR3 has 15 amino acids. The CDR3 region is CASTRSGPYTGELFF. The DNA of the CDR3 is TGTGCCAGCACTCGGAGCGGGCCCTACACCGGGGAGCTGTTTTTT.

This clonotype showed up just a few times. This chain links TRBV13 with TRBJ1-1; D is ambiguous. Trimming left V 2 bases short and J 8 bases short, with 3 bases between. The germline V gene has CDR1 PRHDT and CDR2 FYEKMQ (reference sequence). The CDR3 has 10 amino acids. The CDR3, as DNA: TGTGCCAGCAGCTTATCCGAAGCTTTCTTT. Translating it yields CASSLSEAFF.

The CDR3 spells CASSPGQPGYGQYF. The CDR3 region has the DNA TGCGCCAGCAGCCCGGGACAGCCCGGTTATGGGCAGTACTTC. The V gene is TRBV5-1, the J gene TRBJ2-7; TRBD1 matches 7 bases. Germline values: CDR1 SGHRS, CDR2 YFSETQ. This CDR3 is 14 amino acids long. V lost 4 bases to trimming and J lost 9 bases; unmatched junction nucleotides: 13.

This clonotype was recorded a few times. The chain uses TRBV4-3 and TRBJ2-7; 8 bases match TRBD2. Germline V gene lookup returns CDR1 LGHNA and CDR2 YSLEER. Losses at the gene ends were 3 bases for V and 6 bases for J; bases not matched to a gene: 10. The CDR3 spans 15 residues. The CDR3 nucleotides read TGCGCCAGCAGCCAGAACCCGGGGGGGCCGAGCGAGCAGTACTTC. As protein: CASSQNPGGPSEQYF.

This clonotype was seen a handful of times. The rearrangement links TRBV11-2 to TRBJ1-4; 9 bases align to TRBD1. Germline CDR1 SGHAT, CDR2 FQNNGV. This CDR3 has 14 residues. The trim removed 6 bases at V and 8 bases at J, leaving 7 bases unmatched. The CDR3 here is CASSWDRVDEKLFF. Written as DNA, the CDR3 is TGTGCCAGCAGTTGGGACAGGGTGGACGAAAAACTGTTTTTT. Full variable domain (outside the CDR3, taken from reference TRBV11-2 and TRBJ1-4): EAGVAQSPRYKIIEKRQSVAFWCNPISGHATLYWYQQILGQGPKLLIQFQNNGVVDDSQLPKDRFSAERLKGVDSTLKIQPAKLEDSAVYLCASSWDRVDEKLFFGSGTQLSVL.

This clonotype appeared a few times. The V call is TRBV12-3 or TRBV12-4, the J call TRBJ1-6; 7 nucleotides match TRBD1. V lost 6 bases, J lost 7 bases, and 6 bases stayed unmatched. The CDR3 has 14 amino acids. The CDR3 coding sequence is TGTGCCAGCAGGTTACAGGGGCCGAATTCACCCCTCCACTTT. It codes for CASRLQGPNSPLHF.

CDR3 in DNA: TGTGCCAGCAACCTTAACGGGCCAGATACGCAGTATTTT. Protein product: CASNLNGPDTQYF. This sequence joins TRBV6-6 and TRBJ2-3; D not resolved. Trimming pared 7 bases from V and 4 bases from J, leaving 12 bases between. There are 13 residues in the CDR3. From germline, CDR1 is MNHNY and CDR2 SVGAGI (reference sequence).

This clonotype showed up many times. The chain carries TRBV15 and TRBJ2-7, with D perhaps matching TRBD1 (6 bases). This CDR3 is built from 14 residues. The V gene lost 2 bases and the J gene lost 0 bases, with 8 bases spanning the gap. Germline V gene data show CDR1 as LNHNV and CDR2 as YYDKDF (reference sequence). In DNA, the CDR3 is TGTGCCACCAGCAGATCGGACAGCTCCTACGAGCAGTACTTC. It codes for CATSRSDSSYEQYF.

This clonotype occurred many times. V is TRBV12-3 or TRBV12-4 and J is TRBJ1-1, with D maybe TRBD1 (5 bases). This CDR3 contains 18 residues. V was trimmed by 4 bases and J by 4 bases, leaving 25 bases between them. CDR3: CASSSRKGPSARFTEAFF. The CDR3 DNA reads as TGTGCCAGCAGTTCTCGCAAGGGGCCCTCCGCTCGCTTCACTGAAGCTTTCTTT.

Within the sample, this clonotype is medium-sized. The chain couples TRBV7-6 to TRBJ2-7; D is possibly TRBD2 (5 bases). This CDR3 region has 13 residues. V was cut by 1 base and J by 3 bases, with 7 bases left in between. CDR1 SGHVS and CDR2 FNYEAQ come from the germline V gene. CDR3 sequence reads: CASSLGGFYEQYF. DNA for the CDR3: TGTGCCAGCAGCTTAGGAGGGTTCTACGAGCAGTACTTC.

A few counts support this clonotype. The chain links TRBV11-3 to TRBJ2-1; 7 bases match TRBD1. This CDR3 is built from 15 residues. Germline CDR1 is SGHNT and CDR2 is YENEEA. The V and J ends lost 6 bases and 2 bases, in that order; junction bases with no gene match: 7. The CDR3 nucleotides are TGTGCCAGCAGTAGGGGACAGCAGACCTACAATGAGCAGTTCTTC. Translating gives CASSRGQQTYNEQFF. Filled out from reference TRBV11-3 and TRBJ2-1, the complete variable domain reads EAGVVQSPRYKIIEKKQPVAFWCNPISGHNTLYWYLQNLGQGPELLIRYENEEAVDDSQLPKDRFSAERLKGVDSTLKIQPAELGDSAVYLCASSRGQQTYNEQFFGPGTRLTVL.

This sequence joins TRBV3-1 and TRBJ2-3; 9 nucleotides line up with TRBD2. The CDR3 runs to 15 residues. In germline, CDR1 is LGHDT, CDR2 YNNKEL (reference sequence). V gave up 5 bases and J gave up 5 bases; unmatched junction bases: 8. The CDR3 loop is CASSDSGGPRDTQYF. DNA for the CDR3: TGTGCCAGCAGCGATAGCGGGGGTCCAAGAGATACGCAGTATTTT.

This clonotype was found many times. This chain's CDR3 is CASSLWGPSDRANYGYTF. CDR3 sequence (DNA): TGTGCCAGCAGTTTGTGGGGTCCTTCAGACAGGGCGAACTATGGCTACACCTTC. The chain has TRBV12-3 or TRBV12-4 and TRBJ1-2; 7 bases map to TRBD1. V dropped 3 bases and J dropped 2; count of bases not matched to a gene: 15. This CDR3 has 18 residues.

This clonotype occurred many times. The chain carries TRBV18 and TRBJ1-5; D possibly corresponds to TRBD1 (5 bases). This CDR3 is 15 amino acids long. The V end was cut by 2 bases, the J end by 2 bases, with 10 bases between. The germline V gene encodes CDR1 KGHSH and CDR2 LQKENI. As DNA, the CDR3 is TGTGCCAGCTCACCAGGGGACGGTGGCAATCAGCCCCAGCATTTT. Translating it yields CASSPGDGGNQPQHF.

This clonotype occurred many times. The CDR3 sequence is CASSWVSRTDTQYF. The CDR3 bases are TGTGCCAGCAGTTGGGTCTCTAGGACAGATACGCAGTATTTT. The genes are TRBV6-2 or TRBV6-3 and TRBJ2-3; no clear D gene. This CDR3 contains 14 residues. Germline V CDR1 and CDR2: MNHEY, SVGEGT. V was trimmed by 4 bases and J by 3 bases, leaving 11 bases between them.